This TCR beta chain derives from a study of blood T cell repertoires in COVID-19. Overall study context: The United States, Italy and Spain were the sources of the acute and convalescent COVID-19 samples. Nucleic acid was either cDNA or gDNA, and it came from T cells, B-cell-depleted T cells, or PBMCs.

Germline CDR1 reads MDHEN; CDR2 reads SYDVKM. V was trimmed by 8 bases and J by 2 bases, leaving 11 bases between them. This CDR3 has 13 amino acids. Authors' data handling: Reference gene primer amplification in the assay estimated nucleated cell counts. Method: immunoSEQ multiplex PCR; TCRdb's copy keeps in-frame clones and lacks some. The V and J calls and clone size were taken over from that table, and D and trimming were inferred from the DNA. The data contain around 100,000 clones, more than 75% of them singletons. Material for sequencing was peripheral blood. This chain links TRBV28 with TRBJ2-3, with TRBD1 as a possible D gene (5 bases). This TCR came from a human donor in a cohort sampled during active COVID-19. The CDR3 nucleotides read TGTGCCAGCGGGGTAGGGGACACAGATACGCAGTATTTT. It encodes CASGVGDTDTQYF.